This TCR beta chain was identified during a study of blood T cell repertoires in COVID-19. Overall study: Specimens from acute and convalescent COVID-19 originated in the United States, Italy and Spain. The cDNA or gDNA used as material had been derived from T cells, B-cell-depleted T cells, or PBMCs.

The CDR3 is made up of 17 amino acids. In germline, CDR1 is SNHLY, CDR2 FYNNEI. Deletions cut 6 bases from V and 2 bases from J, with 22 bases between. Original processing methods: Researchers report that nucleated cell counts were estimated from reference gene primer amplification. Sequencing was performed with immunoSEQ multiplex PCR; in TCRdb, only in-frame clones are kept and a portion is missing. The V and J calls and the clone size are those of that table, but D and trimming were determined from the DNA. Among around 100,000 clones listed, more than 85% were seen once. The TCR sequence derives from a human donor in a cohort sampled during active COVID-19. The source material was peripheral blood. The V and J genes are TRBV2 and TRBJ2-5; TRBD2 is a possible D gene (7 bases). CDR3 DNA: TGTGCCAGCAGGAGGGGGGGTGTAGCCCCCCTGCAAGAGACCCAGTACTTC. Protein sequence: CASRRGGVAPLQETQYF.